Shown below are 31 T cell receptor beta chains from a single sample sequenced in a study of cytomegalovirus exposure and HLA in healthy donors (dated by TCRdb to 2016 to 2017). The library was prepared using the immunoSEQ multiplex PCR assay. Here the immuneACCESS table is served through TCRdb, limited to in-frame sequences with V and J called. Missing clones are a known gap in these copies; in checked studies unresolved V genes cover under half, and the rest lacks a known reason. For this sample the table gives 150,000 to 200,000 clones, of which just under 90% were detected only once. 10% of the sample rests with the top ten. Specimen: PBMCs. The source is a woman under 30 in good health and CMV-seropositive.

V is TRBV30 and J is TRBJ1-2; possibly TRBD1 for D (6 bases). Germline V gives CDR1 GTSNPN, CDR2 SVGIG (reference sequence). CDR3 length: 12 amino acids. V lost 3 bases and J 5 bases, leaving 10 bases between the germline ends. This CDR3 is CAWRGGGYGYTF. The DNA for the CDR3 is TGTGCCTGGAGAGGGGGAGGGTATGGCTACACCTTC.

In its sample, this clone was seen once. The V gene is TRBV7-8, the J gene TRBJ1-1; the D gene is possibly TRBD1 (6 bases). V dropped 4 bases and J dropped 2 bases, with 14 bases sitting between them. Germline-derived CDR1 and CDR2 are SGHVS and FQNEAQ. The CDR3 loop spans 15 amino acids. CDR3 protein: CASSSLTGSNTEAFF. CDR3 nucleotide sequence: TGTGCCAGCAGCTCACTCACAGGGAGTAACACTGAAGCTTTCTTT.

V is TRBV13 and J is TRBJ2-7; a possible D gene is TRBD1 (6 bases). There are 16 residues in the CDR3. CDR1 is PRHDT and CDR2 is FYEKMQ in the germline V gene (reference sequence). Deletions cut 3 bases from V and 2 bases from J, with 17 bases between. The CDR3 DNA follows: TGTGCCAGCAGCTTGGTTACTTTCCGGGACACCTACGAGCAGTACTTC. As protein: CASSLVTFRDTYEQYF.

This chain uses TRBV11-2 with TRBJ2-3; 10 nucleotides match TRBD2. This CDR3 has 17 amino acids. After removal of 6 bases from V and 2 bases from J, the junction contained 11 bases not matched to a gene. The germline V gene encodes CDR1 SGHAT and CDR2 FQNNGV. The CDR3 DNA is TGTGCCAGCAGTTCACATCGACTAGCGGGTCCCACAGATACGCAGTATTTT. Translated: CASSSHRLAGPTDTQYF.

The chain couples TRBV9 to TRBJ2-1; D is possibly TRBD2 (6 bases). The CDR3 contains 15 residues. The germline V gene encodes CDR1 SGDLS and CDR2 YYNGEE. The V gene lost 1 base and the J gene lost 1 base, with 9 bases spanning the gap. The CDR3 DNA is TGTGCCAGCAGCGTATGGGGGGAGTCCTACAATGAGCAGTTCTTC. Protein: CASSVWGESYNEQFF.

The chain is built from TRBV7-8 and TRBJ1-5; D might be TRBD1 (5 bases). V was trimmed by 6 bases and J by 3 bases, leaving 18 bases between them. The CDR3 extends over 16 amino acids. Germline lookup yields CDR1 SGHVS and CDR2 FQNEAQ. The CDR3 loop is CASSPGGVQDNQPQHF. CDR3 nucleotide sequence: TGTGCCAGCAGTCCTGGGGGGGTGCAGGACAATCAGCCCCAGCATTTT. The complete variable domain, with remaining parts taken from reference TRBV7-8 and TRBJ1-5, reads GAGVSQSPRYKVAKRGQDVALRCDPISGHVSLFWYQQALGQGPEFLTYFQNEAQLDKSGLPSDRFFAERPEGSVSTLKIQRTQQEDSAVYLCASSPGGVQDNQPQHFGDGTRLSIL.

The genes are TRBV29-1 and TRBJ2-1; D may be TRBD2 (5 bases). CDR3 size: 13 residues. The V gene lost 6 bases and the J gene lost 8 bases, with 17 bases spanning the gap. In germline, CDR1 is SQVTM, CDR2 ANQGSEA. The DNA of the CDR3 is TGCAGCGTGAGGGCATATACTTTATATGAGCAGTTCTTC. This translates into CSVRAYTLYEQFF.

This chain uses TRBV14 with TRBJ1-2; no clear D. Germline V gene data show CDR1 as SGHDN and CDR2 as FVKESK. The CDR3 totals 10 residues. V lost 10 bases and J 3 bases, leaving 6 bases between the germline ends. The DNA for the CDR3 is TGTGCCATGTCGGACTATGGCTACACCTTC. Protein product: CAMSDYGYTF.

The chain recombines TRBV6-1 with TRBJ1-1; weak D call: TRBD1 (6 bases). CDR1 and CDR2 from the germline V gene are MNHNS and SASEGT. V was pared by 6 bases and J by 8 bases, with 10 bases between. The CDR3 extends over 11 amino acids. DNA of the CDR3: TGTGCCAGCAGGGGGACATTGGAAGCTTTCTTT. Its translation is CASRGTLEAFF.

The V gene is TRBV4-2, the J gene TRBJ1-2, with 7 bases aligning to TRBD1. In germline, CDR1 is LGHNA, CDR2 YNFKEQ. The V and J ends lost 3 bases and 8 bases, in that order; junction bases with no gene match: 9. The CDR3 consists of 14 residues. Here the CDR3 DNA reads TGTGCCAGCAGCCACACCACAGGGGCGGGGGGCTACACCTTC. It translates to CASSHTTGAGGYTF.

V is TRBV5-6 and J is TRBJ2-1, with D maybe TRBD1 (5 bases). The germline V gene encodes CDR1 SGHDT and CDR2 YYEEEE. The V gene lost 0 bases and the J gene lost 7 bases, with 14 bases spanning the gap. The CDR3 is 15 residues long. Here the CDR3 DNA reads TGTGCCAGCAGCTTGGACAGGCTTCAAGTGAATGAGCAGTTCTTC. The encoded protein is CASSLDRLQVNEQFF.

CDR3 nucleotide sequence: TGTGCCAGCAGCCGGGAGATAGCCAACTACGAGCAGTACTTC. Protein product: CASSREIANYEQYF. The chain couples TRBV7-2 to TRBJ2-7; D might be TRBD2 (6 bases). Trimming took off 5 bases at V and 3 bases at J, with 14 bases between the two ends. Germline V gene data show CDR1 as SGHTA and CDR2 as FQGNSA. The CDR3 is 14 amino acids. Complete variable domain (other parts from reference TRBV7-2 and TRBJ2-7): GAGVSQSPSNKVTEKGKDVELRCDPISGHTALYWYRQSLGQGLEFLIYFQGNSAPDKSGLPSDRFSAERTGGSVSTLTIQRTQQEDSAVYLCASSREIANYEQYFGPGTRLTVT.

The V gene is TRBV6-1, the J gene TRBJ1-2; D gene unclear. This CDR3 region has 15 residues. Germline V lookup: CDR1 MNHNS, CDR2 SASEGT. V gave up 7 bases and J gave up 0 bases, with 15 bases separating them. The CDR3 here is CASTPGEETNYGYTF. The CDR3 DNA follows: TGTGCCAGCACCCCCGGGGAGGAAACTAACTATGGCTACACCTTC.

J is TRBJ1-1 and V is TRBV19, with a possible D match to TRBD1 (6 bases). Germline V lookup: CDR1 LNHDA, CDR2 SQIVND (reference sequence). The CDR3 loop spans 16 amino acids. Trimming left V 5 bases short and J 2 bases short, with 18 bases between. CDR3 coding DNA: TGTGCCAGTAGTGCCCTCAGGGGCAGGAAAAACACTGAAGCTTTCTTT. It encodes CASSALRGRKNTEAFF.

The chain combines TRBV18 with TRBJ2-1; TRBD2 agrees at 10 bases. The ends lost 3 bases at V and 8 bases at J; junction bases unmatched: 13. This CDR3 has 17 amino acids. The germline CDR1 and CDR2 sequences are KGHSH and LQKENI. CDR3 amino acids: CASSPSGGSGRIDEQFF. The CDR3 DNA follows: TGTGCCAGCTCACCTTCTGGTGGTAGCGGGAGGATCGATGAGCAGTTCTTC.

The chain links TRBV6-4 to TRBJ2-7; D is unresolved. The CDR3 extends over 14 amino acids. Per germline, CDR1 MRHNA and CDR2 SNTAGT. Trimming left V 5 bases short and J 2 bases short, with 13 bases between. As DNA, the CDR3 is TGTGCCAGCAGTCCGACTGAGTTTACCTACGAGCAGTACTTC. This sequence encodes CASSPTEFTYEQYF.

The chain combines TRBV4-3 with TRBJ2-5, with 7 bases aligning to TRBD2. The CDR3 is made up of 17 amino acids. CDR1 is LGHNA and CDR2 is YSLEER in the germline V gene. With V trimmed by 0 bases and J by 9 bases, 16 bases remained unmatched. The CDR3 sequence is CASSQELGAGSIGAQYF. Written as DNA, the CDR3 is TGCGCCAGCAGCCAAGAGTTGGGAGCGGGATCCATAGGGGCCCAGTACTTC.

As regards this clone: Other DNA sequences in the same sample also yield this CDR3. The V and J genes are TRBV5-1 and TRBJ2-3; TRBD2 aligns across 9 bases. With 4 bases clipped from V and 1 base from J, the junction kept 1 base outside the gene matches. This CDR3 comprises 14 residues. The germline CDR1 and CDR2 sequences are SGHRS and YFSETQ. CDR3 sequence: CASSLAGRTDTQYF. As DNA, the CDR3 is TGCGCCAGCAGCCTAGCGGGACGCACAGATACGCAGTATTTT.

CDR3 sequence: CASRGQGAGYEQYF. The DNA for the CDR3 is TGCGCCAGCAGGGGACAGGGGGCAGGTTACGAGCAGTACTTC. The chain carries TRBV10-2 and TRBJ2-7; 12 bases align to TRBD1. This CDR3 is built from 14 residues. CDR1 WSHSY and CDR2 SAAADI come from the germline V gene. V shed 6 bases, J shed 4 bases, and the junction held 4 bases outside the gene matches.

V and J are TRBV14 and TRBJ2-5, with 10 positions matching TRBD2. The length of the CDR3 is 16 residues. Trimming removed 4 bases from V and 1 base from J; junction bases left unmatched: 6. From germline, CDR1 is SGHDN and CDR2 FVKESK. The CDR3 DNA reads TGTGCCAGCAGCCCGCGGACTAGCGGCTTCCAAGAGACCCAGTACTTC. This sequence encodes CASSPRTSGFQETQYF.

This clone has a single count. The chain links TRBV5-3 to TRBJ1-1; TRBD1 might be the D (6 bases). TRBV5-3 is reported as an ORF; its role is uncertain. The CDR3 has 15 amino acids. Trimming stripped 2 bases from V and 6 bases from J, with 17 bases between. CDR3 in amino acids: CARSFSLTGFSEAFF. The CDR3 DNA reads TGTGCCAGAAGCTTTTCTCTGACAGGATTCTCTGAAGCTTTCTTT.

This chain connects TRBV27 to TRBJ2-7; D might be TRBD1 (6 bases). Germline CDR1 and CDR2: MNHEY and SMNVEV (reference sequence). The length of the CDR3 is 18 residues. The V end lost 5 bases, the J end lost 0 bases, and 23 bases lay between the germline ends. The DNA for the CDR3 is TGTGCCAGCAGTCCCCGATGGGACACAACCAAGACCTCCTACGAGCAGTACTTC. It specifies CASSPRWDTTKTSYEQYF.

The CDR3 loop is CASLSGRAINEQFF. The CDR3 coding sequence is TGTGCCAGCCTGAGCGGGAGAGCTATCAATGAGCAGTTCTTC. The V and J genes are TRBV25-1 and TRBJ2-1, with TRBD2 identical over 8 bases. Per the germline V gene, CDR1 is MGHDK and CDR2 is SYGVNS. This CDR3 is 14 amino acids long. V lost 8 bases to trimming and J lost 6 bases; unmatched junction nucleotides: 9. Looking up the rest from reference TRBV25-1 and TRBJ2-1 gives the full variable domain: EADIYQTPRYLVIGTGKKITLECSQTMGHDKMYWYQQDPGMELHLIHYSYGVNSTEKGDLSSESTVSRIRTEHFPLTLESARPSHTSQYLCASLSGRAINEQFFGPGTRLTVL.

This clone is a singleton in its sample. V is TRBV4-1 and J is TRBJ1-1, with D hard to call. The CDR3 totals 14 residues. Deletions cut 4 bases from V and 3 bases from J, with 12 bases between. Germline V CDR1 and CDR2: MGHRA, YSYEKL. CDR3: CASSPPGMYTEAFF. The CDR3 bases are TGCGCCAGCAGCCCTCCCGGGATGTACACTGAAGCTTTCTTT.

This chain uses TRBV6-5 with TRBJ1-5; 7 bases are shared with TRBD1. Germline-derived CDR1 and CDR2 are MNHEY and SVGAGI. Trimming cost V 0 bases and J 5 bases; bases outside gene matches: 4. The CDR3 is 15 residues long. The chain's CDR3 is CASSYSIQGDQPQHF. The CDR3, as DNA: TGTGCCAGCAGTTACTCGATCCAGGGGGATCAGCCCCAGCATTTT.

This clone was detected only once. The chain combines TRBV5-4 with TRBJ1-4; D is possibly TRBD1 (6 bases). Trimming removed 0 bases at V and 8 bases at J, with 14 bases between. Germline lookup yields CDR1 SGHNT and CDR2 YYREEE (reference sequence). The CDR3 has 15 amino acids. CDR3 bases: TGTGCCAGCAGCTTGGAGGCAGGGGAGGGAGAAAAACTGTTTTTT. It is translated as CASSLEAGEGEKLFF.

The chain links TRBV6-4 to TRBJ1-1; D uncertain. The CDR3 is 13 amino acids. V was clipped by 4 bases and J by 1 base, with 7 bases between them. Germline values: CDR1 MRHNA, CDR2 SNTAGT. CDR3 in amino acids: CASSVYRNTEAFF. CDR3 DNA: TGTGCCAGCAGTGTATACAGGAACACTGAAGCTTTCTTT.

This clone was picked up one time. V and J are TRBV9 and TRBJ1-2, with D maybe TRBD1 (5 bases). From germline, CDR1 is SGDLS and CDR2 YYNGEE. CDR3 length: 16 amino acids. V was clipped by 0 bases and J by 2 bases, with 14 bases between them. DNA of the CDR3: TGTGCCAGCAGCGTAGATCCGGCAAGGGGAAACTATGGCTACACCTTC. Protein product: CASSVDPARGNYGYTF.

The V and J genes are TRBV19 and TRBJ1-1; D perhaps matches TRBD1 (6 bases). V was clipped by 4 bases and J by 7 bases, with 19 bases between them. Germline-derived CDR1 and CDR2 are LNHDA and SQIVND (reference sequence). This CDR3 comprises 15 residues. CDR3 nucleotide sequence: TGTGCCAGTAGTACGGGACAACCAATAGCAGGTGAAGCTTTCTTT. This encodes CASSTGQPIAGEAFF.

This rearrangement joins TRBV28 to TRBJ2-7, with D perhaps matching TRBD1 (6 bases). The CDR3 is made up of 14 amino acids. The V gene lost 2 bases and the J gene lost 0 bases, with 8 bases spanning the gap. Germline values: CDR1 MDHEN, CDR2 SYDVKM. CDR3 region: CASSLTGISYEQYF. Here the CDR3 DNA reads TGTGCCAGCAGTTTAACAGGGATCTCCTACGAGCAGTACTTC.

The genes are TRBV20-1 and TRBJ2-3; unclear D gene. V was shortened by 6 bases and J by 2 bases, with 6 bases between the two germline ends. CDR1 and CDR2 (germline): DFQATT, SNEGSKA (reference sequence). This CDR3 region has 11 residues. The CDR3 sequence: CSAPSTDTQYF. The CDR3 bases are TGCAGTGCCCCTTCCACAGATACGCAGTATTTT.